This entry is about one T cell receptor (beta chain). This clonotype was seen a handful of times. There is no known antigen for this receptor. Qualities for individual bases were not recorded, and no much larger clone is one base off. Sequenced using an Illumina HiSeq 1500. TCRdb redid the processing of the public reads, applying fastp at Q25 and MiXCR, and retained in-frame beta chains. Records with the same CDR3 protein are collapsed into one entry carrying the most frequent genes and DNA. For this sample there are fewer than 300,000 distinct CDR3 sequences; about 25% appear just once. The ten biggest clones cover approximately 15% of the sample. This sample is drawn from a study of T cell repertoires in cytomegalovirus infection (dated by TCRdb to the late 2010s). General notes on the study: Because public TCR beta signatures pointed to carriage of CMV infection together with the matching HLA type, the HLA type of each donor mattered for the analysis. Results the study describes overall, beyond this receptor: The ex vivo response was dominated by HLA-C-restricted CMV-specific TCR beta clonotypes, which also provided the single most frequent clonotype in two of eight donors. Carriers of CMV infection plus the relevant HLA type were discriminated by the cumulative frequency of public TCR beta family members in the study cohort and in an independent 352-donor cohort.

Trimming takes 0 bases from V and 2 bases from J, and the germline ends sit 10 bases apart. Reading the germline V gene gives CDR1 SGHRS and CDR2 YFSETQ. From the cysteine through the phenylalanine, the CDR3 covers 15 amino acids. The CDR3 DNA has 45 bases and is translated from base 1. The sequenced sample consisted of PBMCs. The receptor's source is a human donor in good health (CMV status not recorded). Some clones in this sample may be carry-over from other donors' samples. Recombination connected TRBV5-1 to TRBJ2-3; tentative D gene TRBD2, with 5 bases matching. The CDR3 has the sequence CASSLARTVTDTQYF. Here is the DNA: TGCGCCAGCAGCTTGGCCAGGACTGTCACAGATACGCAGTATTTT. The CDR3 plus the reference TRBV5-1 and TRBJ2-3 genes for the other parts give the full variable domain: KAGVTQTPRYLIKTRGQQVTLSCSPISGHRSVSWYQQTPGQGLQFLFEYFSETQRNKGNFPGRFSGRQFSNSRSEMNVSTLELGDSALYLCASSLARTVTDTQYFGPGTRLTVL.